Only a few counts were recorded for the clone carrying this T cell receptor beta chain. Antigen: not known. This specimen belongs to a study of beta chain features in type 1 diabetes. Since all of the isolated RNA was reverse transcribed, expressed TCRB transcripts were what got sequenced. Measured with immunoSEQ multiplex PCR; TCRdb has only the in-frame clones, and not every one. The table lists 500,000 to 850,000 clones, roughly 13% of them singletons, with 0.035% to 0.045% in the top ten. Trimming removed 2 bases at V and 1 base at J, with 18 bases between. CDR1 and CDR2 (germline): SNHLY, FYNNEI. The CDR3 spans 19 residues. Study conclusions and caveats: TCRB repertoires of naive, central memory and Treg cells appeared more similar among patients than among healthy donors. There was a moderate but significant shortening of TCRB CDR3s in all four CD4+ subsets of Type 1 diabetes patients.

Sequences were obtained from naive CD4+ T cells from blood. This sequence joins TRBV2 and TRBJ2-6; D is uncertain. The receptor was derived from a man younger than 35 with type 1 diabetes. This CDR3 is CASSEKSSLGLSGANVLTF. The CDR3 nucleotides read TGTGCCAGCAGTGAAAAGAGTTCATTGGGTTTGTCTGGGGCCAACGTCCTGACTTTC.